Listed here are 6 T cell receptor beta chains from one sample, sequenced in a study of T cells in Graves' hyperthyroidism and ophthalmopathy. TCR beta CDR3 sequences were amplified from RNA transcripts. The primer set for the first-round RT-PCR of the TCR CDR3 was HTBI. TCRdb reprocessed the multiplex PCR reads with MiXCR, giving one entry per CDR3 protein. The table records 200,000 to 300,000 distinct CDR3 sequences, about a sixth of them present only once. Sequenced: blood. These receptors were taken from a woman between 18 and 29 years old with Graves' ophthalmopathy.

The table lists this clonotype with many counts. This rearrangement joins TRBV7-8 to TRBJ2-7; 8 bases align to TRBD2. V shed 5 bases and J 5 bases; nucleotides not matched to a gene: 5. The CDR3 is 13 amino acids. CDR1 is SGHVS, CDR2 FQNEAQ, per germline. CDR3 nucleotides: TGTGCCAGCAGCGGACTAGCTCCCCACGAGCAGTACTTC. Amino acid sequence: CASSGLAPHEQYF. Supplemented by reference TRBV7-8 and TRBJ2-7, the full variable domain reads GAGVSQSPRYKVAKRGQDVALRCDPISGHVSLFWYQQALGQGPEFLTYFQNEAQLDKSGLPSDRFFAERPEGSVSTLKIQRTQQEDSAVYLCASSGLAPHEQYFGPGTRLTVT.

This clonotype was picked up many times. This chain joins TRBV20-1 and TRBJ2-5; 7 nucleotides line up with TRBD2. The trim removed 3 bases at V and 1 base at J, leaving 5 bases unmatched. This CDR3 is built from 14 residues. Germline V gene lookup returns CDR1 DFQATT and CDR2 SNEGSKA (reference sequence). In DNA form, the CDR3 reads TGCAGTGCTAGTTCCTGGACTAGCCAAGAGACCCAGTACTTC. Its translation: CSASSWTSQETQYF.

Many counts were recorded for this clonotype. The chain is built from TRBV20-1 and TRBJ2-1, with TRBD2 matching 12 bases. With V trimmed by 1 base and J by 8 bases, 6 bases remained unmatched. Germline V gene lookup returns CDR1 DFQATT and CDR2 SNEGSKA (reference sequence). The CDR3 covers 15 residues. This CDR3 is CSARALTSGRDEQFF. CDR3 DNA sequence: TGCAGTGCTAGAGCGCTGACTAGCGGGAGAGATGAGCAGTTCTTC.

This clonotype was found many times. V usage is TRBV30 and J usage is TRBJ2-1; D may be TRBD1 or TRBD2 (6 bases each). The V gene's germline CDR1 is GTSNPN and CDR2 SVGIG (reference sequence). V lost 3 bases and J lost 7, with 16 bases in between. The CDR3 is made up of 14 amino acids. CDR3 nucleotides: TGTGCCTGGAGGTCTACTAGAGGGGGGAATGAGCAGTTCTTC. Amino acids: CAWRSTRGGNEQFF.

This clonotype appeared many times. The chain has TRBV5-6 and TRBJ2-1, with a weak D call TRBD1 (5 bases). This CDR3 region has 13 residues. Trimming took off 1 base at V and 6 bases at J, with 8 bases between the two ends. The germline CDR1 and CDR2 sequences are SGHDT and YYEEEE. CDR3 nucleotides: TGTGCCAGCAGCTTGACCAGGGCCAATGAGCAGTTCTTC. It specifies CASSLTRANEQFF.

This clonotype has a count of ten or more. The chain is built from TRBV11-1 and TRBJ2-7, with TRBD2 matching 12 bases. The CDR3 is made up of 16 amino acids. The V and J ends lost 1 base and 5 bases, in that order; junction bases with no gene match: 6. In germline, CDR1 is SGHAT, CDR2 FQDESV (reference sequence). The CDR3 coding sequence is TGTGCCAGCAGCTTAGAACTAGCGGGGGGCGTCGACGAGCAGTACTTC. Encoded protein: CASSLELAGGVDEQYF.